This TCR beta chain was retrieved from a study of cytomegalovirus exposure and HLA in healthy donors. The wider study: About 82 million unique TCRs from HLA-typed donors were held in an early release of data.

Vbeta (60) and Jbeta (13) primers were used in the PCR. Generated by immunoSEQ multiplex PCR, the TCRdb table keeps only in-frame clones and is missing some. The sample holds 150,000 to 200,000 clones, roughly four fifths seen once. The V gene's germline CDR1 is SEHNR and CDR2 FQNEAQ (reference sequence). With 1 base clipped from V and 3 bases from J, the junction kept 10 bases outside the gene matches. The CDR3 spans 17 residues. Sequencing was performed on PBMCs. V usage is TRBV7-9 and J usage is TRBJ1-2; 8 nucleotides match TRBD1. The receptor was derived from a middle-aged man in good health and CMV-seropositive. CDR3 residues: CASSLGGTGATYYGYTF. CDR3 DNA: TGTGCCAGCAGCTTAGGGGGGACAGGAGCTACATACTATGGCTACACCTTC.